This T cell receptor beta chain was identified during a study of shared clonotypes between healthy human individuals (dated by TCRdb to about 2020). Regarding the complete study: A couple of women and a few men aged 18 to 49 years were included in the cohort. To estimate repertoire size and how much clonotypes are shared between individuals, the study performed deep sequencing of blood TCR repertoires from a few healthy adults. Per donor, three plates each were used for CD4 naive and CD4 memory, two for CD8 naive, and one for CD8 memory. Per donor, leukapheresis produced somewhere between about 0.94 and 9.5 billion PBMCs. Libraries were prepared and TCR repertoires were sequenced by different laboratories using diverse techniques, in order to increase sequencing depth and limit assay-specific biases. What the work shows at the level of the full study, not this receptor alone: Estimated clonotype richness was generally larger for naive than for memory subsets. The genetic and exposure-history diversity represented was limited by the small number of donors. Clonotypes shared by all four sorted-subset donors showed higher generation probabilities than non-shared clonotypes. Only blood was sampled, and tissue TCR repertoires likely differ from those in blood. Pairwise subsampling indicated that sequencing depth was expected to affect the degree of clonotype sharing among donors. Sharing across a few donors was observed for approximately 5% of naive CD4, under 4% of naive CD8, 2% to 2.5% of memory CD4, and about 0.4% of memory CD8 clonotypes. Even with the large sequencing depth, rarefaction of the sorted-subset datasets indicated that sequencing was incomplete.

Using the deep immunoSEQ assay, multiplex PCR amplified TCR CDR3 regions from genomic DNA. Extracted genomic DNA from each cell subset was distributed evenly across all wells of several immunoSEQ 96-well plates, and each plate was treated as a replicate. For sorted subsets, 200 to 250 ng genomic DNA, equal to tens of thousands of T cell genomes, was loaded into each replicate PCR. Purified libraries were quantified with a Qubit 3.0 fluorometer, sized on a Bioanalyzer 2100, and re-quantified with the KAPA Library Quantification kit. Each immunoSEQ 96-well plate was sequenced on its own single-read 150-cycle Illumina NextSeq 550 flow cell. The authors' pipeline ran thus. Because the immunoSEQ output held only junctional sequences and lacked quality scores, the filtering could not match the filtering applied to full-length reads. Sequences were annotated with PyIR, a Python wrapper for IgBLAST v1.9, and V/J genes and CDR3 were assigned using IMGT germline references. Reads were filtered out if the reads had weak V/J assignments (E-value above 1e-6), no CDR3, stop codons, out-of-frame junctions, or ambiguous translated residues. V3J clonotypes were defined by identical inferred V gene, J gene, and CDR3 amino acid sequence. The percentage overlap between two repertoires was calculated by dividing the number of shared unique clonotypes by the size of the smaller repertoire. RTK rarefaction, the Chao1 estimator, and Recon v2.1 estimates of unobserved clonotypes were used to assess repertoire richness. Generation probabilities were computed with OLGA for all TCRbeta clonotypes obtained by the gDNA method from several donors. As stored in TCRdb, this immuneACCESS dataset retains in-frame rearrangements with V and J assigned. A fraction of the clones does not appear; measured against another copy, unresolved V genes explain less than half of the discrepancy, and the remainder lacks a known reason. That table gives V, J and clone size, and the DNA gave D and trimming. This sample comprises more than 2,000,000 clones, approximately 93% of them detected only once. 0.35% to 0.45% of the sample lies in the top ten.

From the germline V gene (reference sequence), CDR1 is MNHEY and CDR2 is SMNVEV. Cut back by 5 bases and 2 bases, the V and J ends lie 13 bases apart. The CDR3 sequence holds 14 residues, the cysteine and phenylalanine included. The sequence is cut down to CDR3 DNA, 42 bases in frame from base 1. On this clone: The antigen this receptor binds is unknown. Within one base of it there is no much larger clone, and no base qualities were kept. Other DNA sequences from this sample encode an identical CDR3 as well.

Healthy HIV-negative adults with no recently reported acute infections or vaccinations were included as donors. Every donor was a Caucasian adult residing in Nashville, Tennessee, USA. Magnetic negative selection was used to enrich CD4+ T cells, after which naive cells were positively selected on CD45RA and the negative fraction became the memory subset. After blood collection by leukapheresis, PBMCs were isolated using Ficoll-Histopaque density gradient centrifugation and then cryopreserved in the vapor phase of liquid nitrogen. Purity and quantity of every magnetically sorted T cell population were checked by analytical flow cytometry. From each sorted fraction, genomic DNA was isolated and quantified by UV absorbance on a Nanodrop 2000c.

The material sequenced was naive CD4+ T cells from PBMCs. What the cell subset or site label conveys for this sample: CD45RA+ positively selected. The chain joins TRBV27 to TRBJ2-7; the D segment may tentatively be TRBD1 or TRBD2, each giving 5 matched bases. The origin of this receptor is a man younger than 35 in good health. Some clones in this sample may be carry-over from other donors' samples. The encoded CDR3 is CASSSHRGPYEQYF. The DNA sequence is TGTGCCAGCAGTAGCCACCGGGGCCCCTACGAGCAGTACTTC.